The 20 T cell receptor beta chains in this list originate from one sample, sequenced in a study of radiation and T cells in renal cell carcinoma. Time point given: blood 2 weeks post-SBRT. Treatment in this sample: 15 Gy SBRT to primary tumor, nephrectomy 4 weeks later. Using immunoSEQ multiplex PCR, the repertoire was profiled, and TCRdb retains in-frame clones only, with some absent. The sample comprises 160,000 or so clones, about nine tenths of which are singletons, and about an eighth rests with the top ten. This specimen consisted of blood, obtained from a patient whose treatment included radiotherapy and nephrectomy. The receptor set was obtained from a woman between 50 and 59 years old with renal cell carcinoma.

The chain joins TRBV6-5 to TRBJ1-5, with unresolved D. CDR1 is MNHEY and CDR2 is SVGAGI in the germline V gene. V lost 0 bases to trimming and J lost 1 base, with 7 bases between them. This CDR3 contains 15 residues. CDR3 residues: CASSYSGRSNQPQHF. The CDR3 region has the DNA TGTGCCAGCAGTTACTCCGGCAGGAGCAATCAGCCCCAGCATTTT.

V gene TRBV6-4 combines with J gene TRBJ2-3, with D perhaps matching TRBD1 or TRBD2 (5 bases each). Trimming cost V 2 bases and J 5 bases, with 8 bases left between them. CDR1 is MRHNA, CDR2 SNTAGT, per germline. This CDR3 spans 13 amino acids. CDR3 DNA sequence: TGTGCCAGCAGTGACACTAGGGGAGATACGCAGTATTTT. Residues: CASSDTRGDTQYF.

This clone has just one count. V usage is TRBV14 and J usage is TRBJ2-5; no clear D. The CDR3 contains 14 residues. The V gene's germline CDR1 is SGHDN and CDR2 FVKESK. Between the trimmed V and J ends, which lost 0 bases and 7 bases, there was a span of 12 bases. CDR3 sequence reads: CASSQDLFKGTQYF. DNA of the CDR3: TGTGCCAGCAGCCAAGATCTCTTTAAAGGGACCCAGTACTTC.

V gene TRBV28 combines with J gene TRBJ1-2, with 9 bases fitting TRBD1. The CDR3 consists of 14 residues. Germline-derived CDR1 and CDR2 are MDHEN and SYDVKM. Losses at the gene ends were 8 bases for V and 7 bases for J; bases not matched to a gene: 11. Here the CDR3 reads CASFPGTGLVGYTF. CDR3 nucleotide sequence: TGTGCCAGCTTCCCTGGGACAGGGCTAGTTGGCTACACCTTC.

CDR3 nucleotides: TGTGCCAGCAGCTTTCGACAGGGGGCCGATGTCGGGGAGCTGTTTTTT. Amino acids: CASSFRQGADVGELFF. J is TRBJ2-2 and V is TRBV7-9, with TRBD1 identical over 10 bases. V dropped 3 bases and J dropped 7; count of bases not matched to a gene: 8. The CDR3 runs to 16 residues. In germline, CDR1 is SEHNR, CDR2 FQNEAQ (reference sequence).

The CDR3 nucleotides are TGTGCCAGCAGCCTCTCCAAGGACACAAGACTGTTTTTT. This codes for CASSLSKDTRLFF. The V gene is TRBV11-3, the J gene TRBJ1-4; D is perhaps TRBD1 (5 bases). Trimming shortened V by 5 bases and J by 13 bases, and 17 bases separated the two germline ends. Germline V lookup: CDR1 SGHNT, CDR2 YENEEA. This CDR3 spans 13 amino acids.

The J gene is TRBJ2-1, the V gene TRBV5-6; possibly TRBD2 for D (5 bases). This CDR3 contains 18 residues. Germline CDR1 reads SGHDT; CDR2 reads YYEEEE. Trimming took 0 bases from V and 8 from J, leaving 24 bases between them. CDR3 sequence reads: CASSLVWGGRLGGDEQFF. The CDR3 DNA follows: TGTGCCAGCAGCTTGGTGTGGGGTGGGCGGTTAGGAGGCGATGAGCAGTTCTTC.

V is TRBV6-5 and J is TRBJ2-5; D perhaps matches TRBD1 (6 bases). The germline gives CDR1 MNHEY, CDR2 SVGAGI. Trimming pared 6 bases from V and 2 bases from J, leaving 10 bases between. The CDR3 runs 13 residues. In DNA form, the CDR3 reads TGTGCCAGCAGAACAGGGCCTCAAGAGACCCAGTACTTC. Residues: CASRTGPQETQYF.

The chain couples TRBV19 to TRBJ2-2; TRBD1 matches 10 bases. The CDR3 runs 14 residues. V trimming: 6 bases; J trimming: 6 bases; junction bases outside the gene matches: 4. CDR1 and CDR2 (germline): LNHDA, SQIVND (reference sequence). CDR3 in amino acids: CASRDRGKAGELFF. In DNA form, the CDR3 reads TGTGCCAGTAGGGACAGGGGGAAAGCCGGGGAGCTGTTTTTT.

This clone is a singleton in its sample. V and J are TRBV27 and TRBJ1-2; TRBD1 matches 10 bases. V shed 5 bases, J shed 4 bases, and the junction held 13 bases outside the gene matches. The germline V gene has CDR1 MNHEY and CDR2 SMNVEV (reference sequence). The CDR3 extends over 17 amino acids. In DNA form, the CDR3 reads TGTGCCAGCAGTGCAAAGTATTCCGGGACAGGGGCCTATGGCTACACCTTC. It translates to CASSAKYSGTGAYGYTF.

This clone has only a few counts. The chain links TRBV6-4 to TRBJ2-6; no clear D. The length of the CDR3 is 14 residues. The V gene's germline CDR1 is MRHNA and CDR2 SNTAGT. With 2 bases removed from V and 4 bases from J, the gap between germline ends came to 6 bases. CDR3 sequence reads: CASSDREGANVLTF. The CDR3 DNA is TGTGCCAGCAGTGACAGGGAAGGGGCCAACGTCCTGACTTTC.

The J gene is TRBJ2-1, the V gene TRBV5-1; the D is unclear. This CDR3 is built from 14 residues. Germline CDR1 SGHRS, CDR2 YFSETQ. Trimming cost V 2 bases and J 2 bases, with 8 bases left between them. CDR3 sequence: CASSFPETYNEQFF. Written as DNA, the CDR3 is TGCGCCAGCAGCTTCCCGGAGACCTACAATGAGCAGTTCTTC.

The chain carries TRBV4-1 and TRBJ1-4, with D tentatively TRBD1 (5 bases). CDR3 length: 14 residues. V was clipped by 8 bases and J by 7 bases, with 17 bases between them. The germline CDR1 and CDR2 sequences are MGHRA and YSYEKL. CDR3 region: CASQPGFPSEKLFF. The CDR3 region has the DNA TGCGCCAGCCAGCCAGGGTTTCCTAGTGAAAAACTGTTTTTT.

In its sample, this clone was seen once. The chain couples TRBV10-3 to TRBJ1-1, with D maybe TRBD1 (5 bases). Trimming took 3 bases from V and 7 from J, leaving 12 bases between them. The CDR3 has 13 amino acids. CDR1 and CDR2 (germline): ENHRY, SYGVKD. The CDR3 is CAISEGVRIEAFF. The CDR3 region has the DNA TGTGCCATCAGTGAAGGGGTCCGAATTGAAGCTTTCTTT.

This chain links TRBV7-6 with TRBJ1-1; D is uncertain. CDR1 is SGHVS, CDR2 FNYEAQ, per germline. The CDR3 covers 13 residues. V lost 5 bases and J lost 4, with 11 bases in between. CDR3 in amino acids: CASSKSALTEAFF. DNA of the CDR3: TGTGCCAGCAGCAAAAGTGCTCTCACTGAAGCTTTCTTT. Full variable domain (rest looked up from reference TRBV7-6 and TRBJ1-1): GAGVSQSPRYKVTKRGQDVALRCDPISGHVSLYWYRQALGQGPEFLTYFNYEAQQDKSGLPNDRFSAERPEGSISTLTIQRTEQRDSAMYRCASSKSALTEAFFGQGTRLTVV.

On this clone itself: The same CDR3 is also encoded by other DNA sequences in this sample. The chain is built from TRBV6-5 and TRBJ1-2, with D tentatively TRBD1 (5 bases). From germline, CDR1 is MNHEY and CDR2 SVGAGI. The CDR3 consists of 11 residues. Trimming removed 7 bases from V and 4 bases from J, with 7 bases in between. CDR3 nucleotides: TGTGCCAGCAAGGGACTCTATGGCTACACCTTC. It yields the protein CASKGLYGYTF.

The CDR3 DNA reads TGTGCCAGCAGCTTCCAGCGGGGGGGCGCGAATGAGCAGTTCTTC. It translates to CASSFQRGGANEQFF. The gene calls are TRBV7-2 and TRBJ2-1; TRBD2 aligns across 10 bases. This CDR3 comprises 15 residues. Germline loops: CDR1 SGHTA, CDR2 FQGNSA. The V segment lost 3 bases and the J segment 7 bases; nucleotides outside the gene matches: 6.

This clone was observed once. The chain recombines TRBV7-3 with TRBJ2-1; 11 bases agree with TRBD2. J was trimmed by 6 bases and V by 3 bases; bases with no gene match: 7. The CDR3 loop spans 16 amino acids. The germline CDR1 and CDR2 sequences are SGHTA and FQGTGA. DNA of the CDR3: TGTGCCAGCAGCTTCCCCGGGACTAGCGGCCGCAATGAGCAGTTCTTC. It codes for CASSFPGTSGRNEQFF.

The J gene is TRBJ1-6, the V gene TRBV5-1; D not certain. The V gene lost 7 bases and the J gene lost 0 bases, with 8 bases spanning the gap. CDR3 size: 14 residues. Germline V CDR1 and CDR2: SGHRS, YFSETQ. CDR3 loop: CASCRDSYNSPLHF. Written as DNA, the CDR3 is TGCGCCAGCTGCCGAGACTCCTATAATTCACCCCTCCACTTT.

The chain recombines TRBV5-1 with TRBJ2-7; TRBD1 or TRBD2 may be the D gene (5 bases each). CDR3 size: 15 residues. Germline values: CDR1 SGHRS, CDR2 YFSETQ. Trimming left V 4 bases short and J 3 bases short, with 17 bases between. CDR3 loop: CASSLPGTGHYEQYF. As DNA, the CDR3 is TGCGCCAGCAGCCTCCCCGGGACGGGTCACTACGAGCAGTACTTC.